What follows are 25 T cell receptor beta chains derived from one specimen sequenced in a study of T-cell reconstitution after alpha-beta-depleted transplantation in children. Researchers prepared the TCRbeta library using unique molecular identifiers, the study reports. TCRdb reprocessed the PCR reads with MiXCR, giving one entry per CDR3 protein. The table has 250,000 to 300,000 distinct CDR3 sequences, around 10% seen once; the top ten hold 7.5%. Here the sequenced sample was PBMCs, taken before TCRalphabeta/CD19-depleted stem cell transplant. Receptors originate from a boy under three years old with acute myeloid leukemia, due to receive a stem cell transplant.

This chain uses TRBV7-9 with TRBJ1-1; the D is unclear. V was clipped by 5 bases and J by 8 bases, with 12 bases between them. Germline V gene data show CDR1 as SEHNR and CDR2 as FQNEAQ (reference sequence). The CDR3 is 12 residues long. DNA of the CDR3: TGTGCCAGCAGCCTCTTTCCTAACGAAGCTTTCTTT. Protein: CASSLFPNEAFF. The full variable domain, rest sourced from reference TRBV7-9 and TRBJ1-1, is DTGVSQNPRHKITKRGQNVTFRCDPISEHNRLYWYRQTLGQGPEFLTYFQNEAQLEKSRLLSDRFSAERPKGSFSTLEIQRTEQGDSAMYLCASSLFPNEAFFGQGTRLTVV.

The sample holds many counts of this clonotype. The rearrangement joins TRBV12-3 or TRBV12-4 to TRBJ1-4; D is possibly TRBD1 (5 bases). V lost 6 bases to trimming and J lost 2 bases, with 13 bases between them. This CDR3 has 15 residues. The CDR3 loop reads CASRRRGGTNEKLFF. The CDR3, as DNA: TGTGCCAGCAGACGTCGTGGGGGGACTAATGAAAAACTGTTTTTT.

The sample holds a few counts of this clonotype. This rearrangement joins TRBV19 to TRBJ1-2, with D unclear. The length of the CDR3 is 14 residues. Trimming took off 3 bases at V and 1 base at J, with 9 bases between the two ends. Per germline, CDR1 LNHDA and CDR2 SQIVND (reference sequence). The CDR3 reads CASSMGSFNYGYTF. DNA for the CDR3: TGTGCCAGTAGTATGGGGTCATTTAACTATGGCTACACCTTC.

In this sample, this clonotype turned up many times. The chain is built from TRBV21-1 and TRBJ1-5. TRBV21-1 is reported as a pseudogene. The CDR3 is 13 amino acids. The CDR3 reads CASSNKNKGPQHF. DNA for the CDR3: TGTGCCAGCAGCAACAAGAACAAAGGGCCCCAGCATTTT.

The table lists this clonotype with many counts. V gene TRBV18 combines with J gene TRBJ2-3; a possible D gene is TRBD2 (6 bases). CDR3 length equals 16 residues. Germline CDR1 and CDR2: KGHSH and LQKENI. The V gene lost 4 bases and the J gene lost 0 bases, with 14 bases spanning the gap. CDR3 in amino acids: CASSLTSSSSTDTQYF. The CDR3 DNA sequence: TGTGCCAGCTCACTTACTAGCAGCTCTAGCACAGATACGCAGTATTTT.

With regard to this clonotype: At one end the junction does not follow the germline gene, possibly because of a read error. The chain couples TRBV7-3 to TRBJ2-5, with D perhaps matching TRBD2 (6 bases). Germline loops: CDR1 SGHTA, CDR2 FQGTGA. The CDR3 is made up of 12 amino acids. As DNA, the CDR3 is TGTGCCAGCAGCCCCCTTGGAGGGCCTACGAACTTC. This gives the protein CASSPLGGPTNF. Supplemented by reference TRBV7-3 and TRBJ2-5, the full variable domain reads GAGVSQTPSNKVTEKGKYVELRCDPISGHTALYWYRQSLGQGPEFLIYFQGTGAADDSGLPNDRFFAVRPEGSVSTLKIQRTERGDSAVYLCASSPLGGPTNFGPGTRLLVL.

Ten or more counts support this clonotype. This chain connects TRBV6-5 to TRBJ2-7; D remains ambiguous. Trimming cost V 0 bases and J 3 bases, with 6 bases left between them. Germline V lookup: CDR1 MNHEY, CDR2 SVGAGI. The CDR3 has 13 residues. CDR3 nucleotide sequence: TGTGCCAGCAGTTACTCGAATAGCTACGAGCAGTACTTC. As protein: CASSYSNSYEQYF.

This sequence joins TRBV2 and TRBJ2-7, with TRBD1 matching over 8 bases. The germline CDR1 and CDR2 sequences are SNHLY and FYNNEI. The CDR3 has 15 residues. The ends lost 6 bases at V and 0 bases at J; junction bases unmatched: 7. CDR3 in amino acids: CASRFSGTGSYEQYF. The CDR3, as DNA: TGTGCCAGCAGGTTCTCCGGGACAGGCTCCTACGAGCAGTACTTC.

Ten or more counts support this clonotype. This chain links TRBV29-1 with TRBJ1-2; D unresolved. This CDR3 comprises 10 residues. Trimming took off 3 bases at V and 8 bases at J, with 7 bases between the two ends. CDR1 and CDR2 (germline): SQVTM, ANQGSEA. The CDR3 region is CSVDREGYTF. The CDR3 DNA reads TGCAGCGTTGACAGAGAAGGCTACACCTTC.

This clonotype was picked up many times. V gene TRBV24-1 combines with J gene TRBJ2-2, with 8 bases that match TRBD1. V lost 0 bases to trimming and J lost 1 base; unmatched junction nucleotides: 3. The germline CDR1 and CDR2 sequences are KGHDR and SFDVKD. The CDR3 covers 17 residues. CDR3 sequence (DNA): TGTGCCACCAGTGATTTGTGGGGGACAGGGAACACCGGGGAGCTGTTTTTT. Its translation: CATSDLWGTGNTGELFF.

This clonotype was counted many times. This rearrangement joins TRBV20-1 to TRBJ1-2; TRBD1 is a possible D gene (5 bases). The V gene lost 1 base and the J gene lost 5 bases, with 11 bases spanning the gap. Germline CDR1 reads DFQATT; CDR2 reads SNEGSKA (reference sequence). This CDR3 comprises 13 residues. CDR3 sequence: CSARVWGEYGYTF. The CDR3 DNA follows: TGCAGTGCTAGAGTATGGGGGGAGTATGGCTACACCTTC.

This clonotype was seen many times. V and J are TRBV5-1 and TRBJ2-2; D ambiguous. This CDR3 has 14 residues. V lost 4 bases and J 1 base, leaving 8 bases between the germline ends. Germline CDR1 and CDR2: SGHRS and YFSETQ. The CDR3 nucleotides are TGCGCCAGCAGCGCCGATTGGAACACCGGGGAGCTGTTTTTT. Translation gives CASSADWNTGELFF.

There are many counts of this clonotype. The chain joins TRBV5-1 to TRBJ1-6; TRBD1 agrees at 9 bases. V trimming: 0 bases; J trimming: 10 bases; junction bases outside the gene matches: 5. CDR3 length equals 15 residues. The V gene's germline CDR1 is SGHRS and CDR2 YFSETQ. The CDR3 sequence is CASSLAGQGRSPLHF. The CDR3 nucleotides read TGCGCCAGCAGCTTGGCGGGACAGGGAAGGTCACCCCTCCACTTT.

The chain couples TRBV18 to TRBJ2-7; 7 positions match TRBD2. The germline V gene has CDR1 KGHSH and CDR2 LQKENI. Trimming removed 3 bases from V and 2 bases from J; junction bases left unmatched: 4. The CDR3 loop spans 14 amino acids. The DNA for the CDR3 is TGTGCCAGCTCACCCTTAGCGGGTACCTACGAGCAGTACTTC. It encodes CASSPLAGTYEQYF.

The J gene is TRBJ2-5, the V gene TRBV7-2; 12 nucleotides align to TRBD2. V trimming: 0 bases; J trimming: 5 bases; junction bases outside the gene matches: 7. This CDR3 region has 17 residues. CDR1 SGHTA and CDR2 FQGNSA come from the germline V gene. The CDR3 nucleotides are TGTGCCAGCAGCTTAGCGGGTCTAGCGGGAGGGGCCGAGACCCAGTACTTC. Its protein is CASSLAGLAGGAETQYF.

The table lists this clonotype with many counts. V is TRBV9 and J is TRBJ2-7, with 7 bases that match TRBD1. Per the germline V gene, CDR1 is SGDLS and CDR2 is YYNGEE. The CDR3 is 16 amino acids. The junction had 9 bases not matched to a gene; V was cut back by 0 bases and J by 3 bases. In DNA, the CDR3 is TGTGCCAGCAGCGTAGAACCGGGACAGCGCCTCTACGAGCAGTACTTC. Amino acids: CASSVEPGQRLYEQYF.

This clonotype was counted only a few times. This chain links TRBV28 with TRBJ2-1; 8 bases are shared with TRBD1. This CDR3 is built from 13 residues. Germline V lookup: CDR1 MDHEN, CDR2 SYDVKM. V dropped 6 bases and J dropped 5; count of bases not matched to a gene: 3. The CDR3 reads CASSPRGHNEQFF. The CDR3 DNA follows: TGTGCCAGCAGCCCCAGGGGGCACAATGAGCAGTTCTTC.

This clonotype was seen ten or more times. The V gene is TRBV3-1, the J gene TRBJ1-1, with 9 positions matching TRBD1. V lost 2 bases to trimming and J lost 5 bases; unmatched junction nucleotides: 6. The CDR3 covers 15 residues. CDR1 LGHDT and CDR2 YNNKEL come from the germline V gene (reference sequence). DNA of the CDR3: TGTGCCAGCAGCCAACCCAGACAGGGGGAAACTGAAGCTTTCTTT. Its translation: CASSQPRQGETEAFF.

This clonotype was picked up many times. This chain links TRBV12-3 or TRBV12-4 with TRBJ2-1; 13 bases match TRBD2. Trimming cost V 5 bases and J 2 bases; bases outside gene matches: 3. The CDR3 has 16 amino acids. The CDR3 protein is CASSPTSGGAYNEQFF. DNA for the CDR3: TGTGCCAGCAGTCCCACTAGCGGGGGGGCCTACAATGAGCAGTTCTTC.

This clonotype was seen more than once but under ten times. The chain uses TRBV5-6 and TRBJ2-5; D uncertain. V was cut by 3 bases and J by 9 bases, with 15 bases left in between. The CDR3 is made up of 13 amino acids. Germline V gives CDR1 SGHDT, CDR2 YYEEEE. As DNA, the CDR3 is TGTGCCAGCAGCTCCGGGCGGCGTGAGTCCCAGTACTTC. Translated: CASSSGRRESQYF.

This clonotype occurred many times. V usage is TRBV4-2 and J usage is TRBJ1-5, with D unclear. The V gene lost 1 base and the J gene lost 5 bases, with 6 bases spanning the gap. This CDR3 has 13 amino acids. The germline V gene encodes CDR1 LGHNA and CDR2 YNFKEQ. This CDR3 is CASSQGGHQPQHF. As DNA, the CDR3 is TGTGCCAGCAGCCAAGGAGGCCATCAGCCCCAGCATTTT.

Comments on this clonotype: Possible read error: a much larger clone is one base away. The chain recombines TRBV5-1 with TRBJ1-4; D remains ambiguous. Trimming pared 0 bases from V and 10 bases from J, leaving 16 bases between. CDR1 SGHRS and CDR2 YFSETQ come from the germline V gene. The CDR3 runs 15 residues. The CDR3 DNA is TGCGCCAGCAGCTTGGCCTTGGGTATGGGTGGAAAACTGTTTTTT. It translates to CASSLALGMGGKLFF.

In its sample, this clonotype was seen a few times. The CDR3, as DNA: TGTGCCAGCTTGGGGCGGGAGGCCGGGGAGCTGTTTTTT. Encoded protein: CASLGREAGELFF. This chain connects TRBV3-1 to TRBJ2-2; 8 bases map to TRBD2. The CDR3 sequence is 13 residues long. The V segment lost 8 bases and the J segment 6 bases; nucleotides outside the gene matches: 5. CDR1 LGHDT and CDR2 YNNKEL come from the germline V gene (reference sequence).

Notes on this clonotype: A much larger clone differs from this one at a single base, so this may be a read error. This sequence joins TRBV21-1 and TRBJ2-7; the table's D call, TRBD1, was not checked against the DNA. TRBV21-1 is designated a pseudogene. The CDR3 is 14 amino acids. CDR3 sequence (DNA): TGTGCCAGGAGCAAAGGCCCGGGGGCGGGAGAGCAGTACTTC. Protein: CARSKGPGAGEQYF.

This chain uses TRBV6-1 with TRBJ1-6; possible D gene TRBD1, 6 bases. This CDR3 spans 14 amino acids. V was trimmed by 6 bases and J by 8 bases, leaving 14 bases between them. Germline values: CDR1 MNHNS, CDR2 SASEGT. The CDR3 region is CASRFRGFYSPLHF. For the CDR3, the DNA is TGTGCCAGCAGATTCAGGGGTTTTTATTCACCCCTCCACTTT.